What follows are 14 T cell receptor beta chains derived from one specimen sequenced in a study of blood T cell repertoires in COVID-19. Only in-frame clones appear in the TCRdb table, and some are missing; sequencing was by immunoSEQ multiplex PCR. Of almost 350,000 clones listed, roughly 89% are singletons. Sequencing was performed on peripheral blood. These receptors were taken from a woman aged 55-69 years with COVID-19, enrolled during active disease.

V gene TRBV28 combines with J gene TRBJ1-5, with TRBD1 matching 8 bases. The CDR3 is 15 amino acids. Germline CDR1 reads MDHEN; CDR2 reads SYDVKM. With 3 bases clipped from V and 6 bases from J, the junction kept 7 bases outside the gene matches. The CDR3 DNA is TGTGCCAGCAGTTTCCCAGGGGGCAGGGCTCAGCCCCAGCATTTT. This encodes CASSFPGGRAQPQHF.

The chain joins TRBV19 to TRBJ1-6; possible D gene TRBD1, 5 bases. V was shortened by 3 bases and J by 7 bases, with 13 bases between the two germline ends. The length of the CDR3 is 15 residues. Germline V gene data show CDR1 as LNHDA and CDR2 as SQIVND (reference sequence). The CDR3 DNA follows: TGTGCCAGTAGTATGGGTTGGAGGGACAATTCACCCCTCCACTTT. It is translated as CASSMGWRDNSPLHF.

The J gene is TRBJ1-2, the V gene TRBV7-9, with D tentatively TRBD1 (5 bases). CDR3 length equals 13 residues. The V gene's germline CDR1 is SEHNR and CDR2 FQNEAQ (reference sequence). The V and J ends lost 1 base and 7 bases respectively, with 10 bases between them. CDR3 region: CASSLGGIPGYTF. CDR3 nucleotides: TGTGCCAGCAGCTTAGGGGGCATTCCTGGCTACACCTTC.

This clone was found once. The chain combines TRBV19 with TRBJ2-1, with 9 nucleotides matching TRBD1. V shed 4 bases and J 7 bases; nucleotides not matched to a gene: 8. The V gene's germline CDR1 is LNHDA and CDR2 SQIVND (reference sequence). CDR3 length: 15 amino acids. The CDR3 coding sequence is TGTGCCAGTAGTACCGTTGGGACAGGGAGAAATGAGCAGTTCTTC. Protein: CASSTVGTGRNEQFF.

A few counts support this clone. The V gene is TRBV3-1 (or the pseudogene TRBV3-2), the J gene TRBJ2-1, with 7 bases identical to TRBD2. The V gene's germline CDR1 is LGHDT and CDR2 YNNKEL (reference sequence). The CDR3 length is 15 residues. Losses at the gene ends were 2 bases for V and 4 bases for J; bases not matched to a gene: 5. The CDR3 sequence is CASSQSSGEYNEQFF. The CDR3 DNA reads TGTGCCAGCAGCCAATCAAGCGGGGAGTACAATGAGCAGTTCTTC.

V gene TRBV7-3 combines with J gene TRBJ1-1, with 7 bases matching TRBD1. Germline CDR1 is SGHTA and CDR2 is FQGTGA. With V trimmed by 3 bases and J by 8 bases, 6 bases remained unmatched. The CDR3 sequence is 13 residues long. The CDR3 region has the DNA TGTGCCAGCAGCTTTGACAGGGAAACCGAAGCTTTCTTT. Residues: CASSFDRETEAFF.

The chain recombines TRBV28 with TRBJ1-5, with D maybe TRBD1 (6 bases). The CDR3 covers 15 residues. V shed 8 bases and J shed 4 bases, with 18 bases lying between them. In germline, CDR1 is MDHEN, CDR2 SYDVKM. The CDR3 spells CASFPTTGLNQPQHF. Written as DNA, the CDR3 is TGTGCCAGCTTTCCCACTACAGGGCTAAATCAGCCCCAGCATTTT.

The chain combines TRBV18 with TRBJ1-2, with a possible D match to TRBD1 (6 bases). The CDR3 contains 14 residues. V gave up 3 bases and J gave up 6 bases, with 14 bases separating them. Germline CDR1 KGHSH, CDR2 LQKENI. The DNA for the CDR3 is TGTGCCAGCTCACCCGCCAGGGGTAGCGATGGCTACACCTTC. Its translation: CASSPARGSDGYTF.

This chain links TRBV28 with TRBJ1-2, with TRBD1 matching over 12 bases. Trimming at V came to 7 bases and at J to 4 bases, leaving 10 bases not matched to a gene. There are 16 residues in the CDR3. Germline lookup yields CDR1 MDHEN and CDR2 SYDVKM. The DNA of the CDR3 is TGTGCCAGCATGGGGGACAGGGGGCGCGTGAGCTATGGCTACACCTTC. Protein sequence: CASMGDRGRVSYGYTF.

The V and J genes are TRBV5-5 and TRBJ1-1; 8 bases map to TRBD1. This CDR3 is 15 amino acids long. Per the germline V gene, CDR1 is SGHKS and CDR2 is YYEKEE (reference sequence). The V segment lost 0 bases and the J segment 5 bases; nucleotides outside the gene matches: 6. CDR3 amino acids: CASSLEAGGSTEAFF. The CDR3 DNA sequence: TGTGCCAGCAGCTTGGAGGCAGGGGGCTCGACTGAAGCTTTCTTT.

The chain couples TRBV10-3 to TRBJ1-5; 7 bases align to TRBD1. The V gene end was trimmed by 0 bases and the J gene end by 6 bases; junction bases not matched to a gene: 5. This CDR3 region has 15 residues. The germline V gene has CDR1 ENHRY and CDR2 SYGVKD. CDR3 in amino acids: CAISESTGTTQPQHF. In DNA, the CDR3 is TGTGCCATCAGTGAGTCGACAGGGACCACTCAGCCCCAGCATTTT.

The rearrangement links TRBV18 to TRBJ2-5; no definite D call. The length of the CDR3 is 15 residues. Germline V gene data show CDR1 as KGHSH and CDR2 as LQKENI. Trimming stripped 4 bases from V and 2 bases from J, with 14 bases between. CDR3 nucleotides: TGTGCCAGCTCACTCACACTTGGCAGGCAAGAGACCCAGTACTTC. This encodes CASSLTLGRQETQYF.

V and J are TRBV9 and TRBJ1-1; TRBD1 matches 7 bases. The CDR3 is made up of 14 amino acids. The V gene's germline CDR1 is SGDLS and CDR2 YYNGEE. With 1 base clipped from V and 4 bases from J, the junction kept 4 bases outside the gene matches. CDR3 in DNA: TGTGCCAGCAGCGTAAGTGGGACAGTCACTGAAGCTTTCTTT. This translates into CASSVSGTVTEAFF.

The chain recombines TRBV25-1 with TRBJ2-7; 8 bases map to TRBD1. The CDR3 runs 15 residues. V lost 2 bases to trimming and J lost 3 bases; unmatched junction nucleotides: 6. Germline-derived CDR1 and CDR2 are MGHDK and SYGVNS. CDR3 in DNA: TGTGCCAGCAGTGAACAGGGGGCGAGGAGCTACGAGCAGTACTTC. Translated, it gives CASSEQGARSYEQYF.